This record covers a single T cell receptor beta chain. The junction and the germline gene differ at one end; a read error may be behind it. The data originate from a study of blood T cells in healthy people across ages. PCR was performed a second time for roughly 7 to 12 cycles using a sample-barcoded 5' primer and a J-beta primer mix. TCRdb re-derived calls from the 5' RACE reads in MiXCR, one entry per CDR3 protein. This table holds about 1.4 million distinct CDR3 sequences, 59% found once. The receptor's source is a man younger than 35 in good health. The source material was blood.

The CDR3 DNA reads as TGCGCCCGCAGCCGGAGAGGGAGTGCAGATACGCAGTATTTT. It is translated as CARSRRGSADTQYF. The chain couples TRBV4-3 to TRBJ2-3; D may be TRBD2 (5 bases). The V gene's germline CDR1 is LGHNA and CDR2 YSLEER. This CDR3 has 14 amino acids.